Following are 13 T cell receptor beta chains from one sample sequenced in a study of T cell responses to AZD1222 COVID-19 vaccine. Clones were read by immunoSEQ multiplex PCR, and TCRdb kept only the in-frame ones, dropping some. The repertoire includes some 110,000 clones, about 89% of them detected once, and roughly 7% sits in the top ten. The starting material was peripheral blood, obtained 28 days after the second AZD1222 dose. The receptors were gathered from an adult who received the AZD1222 COVID-19 vaccine.

The V and J genes are TRBV7-9 and TRBJ1-1; D gene uncertain. The length of the CDR3 is 13 residues. CDR1 and CDR2 from the germline V gene are SEHNR and FQNEAQ (reference sequence). The V and J ends lost 8 bases and 3 bases respectively, with 13 bases between them. The CDR3 DNA reads TGTGCCAGCTGGAATCGTCGAGACACTGAAGCTTTCTTT. It specifies CASWNRRDTEAFF. Combining the CDR3 with reference TRBV7-9 and TRBJ1-1 gives the whole variable domain DTGVSQNPRHKITKRGQNVTFRCDPISEHNRLYWYRQTLGQGPEFLTYFQNEAQLEKSRLLSDRFSAERPKGSFSTLEIQRTEQGDSAMYLCASWNRRDTEAFFGQGTRLTVV.

The CDR3 nucleotides are TGTGCCAGCAGCCAAATTGGGTCGGACAGAAGCTCCTACGAGCAGTACTTC. This sequence encodes CASSQIGSDRSSYEQYF. The chain links TRBV3-1 (or the pseudogene TRBV3-2) to TRBJ2-7; weak D call: TRBD1 (6 bases). CDR1 and CDR2 from the germline V gene are LGHDT and YNNKEL (reference sequence). V was shortened by 2 bases and J by 0 bases, with 17 bases between the two germline ends. The CDR3 length is 17 residues.

This chain uses TRBV29-1 with TRBJ1-1, with TRBD1 matching 7 bases. Germline V gene sequence: CDR1 SQVTM, CDR2 ANQGSEA. Germline trimming cut 7 bases from V and 3 bases from J; bases unmatched to any gene: 8. The CDR3 sequence is 13 residues long. This chain's CDR3 is CSAGQVGDTEAFF. The CDR3 DNA reads as TGCAGCGCCGGACAGGTCGGGGACACTGAAGCTTTCTTT.

This clone was picked up a small number of times. The chain recombines TRBV14 with TRBJ2-1; 8 bases line up with TRBD1. The CDR3 is made up of 15 amino acids. CDR1 is SGHDN and CDR2 is FVKESK in the germline V gene. With V trimmed by 6 bases and J by 3 bases, 7 bases remained unmatched. The CDR3 loop reads CASSPTGALYNEQFF. CDR3 nucleotides: TGTGCCAGCAGTCCGACAGGGGCCCTCTACAATGAGCAGTTCTTC.

This CDR3 is CASSWGALQDYNSPLHF. The CDR3 coding sequence is TGTGCCAGCAGCTGGGGGGCCCTACAGGATTATAATTCACCCCTCCACTTT. V usage is TRBV13 and J usage is TRBJ1-6; tentative D call: TRBD1 (6 bases). Trimming removed 4 bases from V and 4 bases from J, with 17 bases in between. CDR1 is PRHDT, CDR2 FYEKMQ, per germline (reference sequence). The CDR3 is made up of 17 amino acids.

The chain couples TRBV5-4 to TRBJ1-2, with 12 bases identical to TRBD1. Germline lookup yields CDR1 SGHNT and CDR2 YYREEE (reference sequence). This CDR3 comprises 15 residues. J was trimmed by 8 bases and V by 2 bases; bases with no gene match: 7. Here the CDR3 DNA reads TGTGCCAGCAGCTTAAGGGACAGGGGGCGAGAGGGCTACACCTTC. Residues: CASSLRDRGREGYTF. Variable domain in full (rest from reference TRBV5-4 and TRBJ1-2): ETGVTQSPTHLIKTRGQQVTLRCSSQSGHNTVSWYQQALGQGPQFIFQYYREEENGRGNFPPRFSGLQFPNYSSELNVNALELDDSALYLCASSLRDRGREGYTFGSGTRLTVV.

V and J are TRBV28 and TRBJ2-7; 8 nucleotides agree with TRBD2. The germline CDR1 and CDR2 sequences are MDHEN and SYDVKM. The length of the CDR3 is 14 residues. Trimming at V came to 6 bases and at J to 2 bases, leaving 6 bases not matched to a gene. CDR3 coding DNA: TGTGCCAGCAGGGTAGCGGGACCCCCCTACGAGCAGTACTTC. This translates into CASRVAGPPYEQYF.

Concerning this clone: An end of the junction differs from the germline gene, which may be a read error. V is TRBV6-5 and J is TRBJ2-7; D not resolved. Germline-derived CDR1 and CDR2 are MNHEY and SVGAGI. CDR3 length equals 13 residues. In DNA form, the CDR3 reads TGTGCCAGCAGTTACTCGGAAAGCTTAGACCTCAACTTC. Encoded protein: CASSYSESLDLNF.

V usage is TRBV19 and J usage is TRBJ1-5; D possibly corresponds to TRBD1 (5 bases). Germline loops: CDR1 LNHDA, CDR2 SQIVND (reference sequence). The CDR3 contains 11 residues. Trimming removed 4 bases at V and 15 bases at J, with 13 bases between. CDR3 protein: CASSTGDSRHF. In DNA form, the CDR3 reads TGTGCCAGTAGTACAGGCGACAGTCGGCATTTT.

This clone came up once. The chain employs TRBV7-9 and TRBJ2-7; TRBD2 matches 10 bases. V shed 3 bases and J 0 bases; nucleotides not matched to a gene: 2. The CDR3 length is 15 residues. In germline, CDR1 is SEHNR, CDR2 FQNEAQ (reference sequence). This CDR3 reads CASSFSGGSSYEQYF. For the CDR3, the DNA is TGTGCCAGCAGCTTTAGCGGGGGGAGCTCCTACGAGCAGTACTTC.

This chain joins TRBV7-2 and TRBJ1-2, with D possibly being TRBD1 (5 bases). Germline assignment: CDR1 SGHTA and CDR2 FQGNSA. Trimming took 5 bases from V and 8 from J, leaving 21 bases between them. There are 15 residues in the CDR3. This CDR3 is CASSPPGEAAWGYTF. The CDR3 DNA is TGTGCCAGCAGCCCTCCGGGGGAAGCGGCATGGGGCTACACCTTC.

The chain combines TRBV4-2 with TRBJ2-7; 9 nucleotides match TRBD1. The junction had 7 bases not matched to a gene; V was cut back by 1 base and J by 3 bases. Germline CDR1 and CDR2: LGHNA and YNFKEQ. The CDR3 loop spans 16 amino acids. This CDR3 is CASSQGRDRANYEQYF. CDR3 DNA: TGTGCCAGCAGCCAAGGCCGGGACAGGGCAAACTACGAGCAGTACTTC.

The chain employs TRBV6-5 and TRBJ1-2; TRBD1 aligns across 12 bases. With 4 bases clipped from V and 8 bases from J, the junction kept 5 bases outside the gene matches. The CDR3 extends over 14 amino acids. Germline CDR1 MNHEY, CDR2 SVGAGI. The CDR3: CASSSGQGARGYTF. CDR3 sequence (DNA): TGTGCCAGCAGTTCGGGACAGGGGGCGAGAGGCTACACCTTC.